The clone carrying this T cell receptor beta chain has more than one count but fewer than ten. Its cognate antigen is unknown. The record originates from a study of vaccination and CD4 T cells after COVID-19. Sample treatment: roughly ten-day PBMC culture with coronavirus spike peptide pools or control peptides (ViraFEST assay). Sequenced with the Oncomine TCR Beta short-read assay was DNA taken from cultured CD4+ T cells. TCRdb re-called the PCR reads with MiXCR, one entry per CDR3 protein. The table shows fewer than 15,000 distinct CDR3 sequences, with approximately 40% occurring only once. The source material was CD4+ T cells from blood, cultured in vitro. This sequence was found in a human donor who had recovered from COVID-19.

The CDR3 sequence is CSARGQGSNEKLFF. CDR3 nucleotides: TGCAGTGCTAGAGGGCAAGGTTCTAATGAAAAACTGTTTTTT. V gene TRBV20-1 combines with J gene TRBJ1-4; D uncertain. With 1 base removed from V and 3 bases from J, the gap between germline ends came to 9 bases. This CDR3 has 14 residues. CDR1 and CDR2 from the germline V gene are DFQATT and SNEGSKA (reference sequence).